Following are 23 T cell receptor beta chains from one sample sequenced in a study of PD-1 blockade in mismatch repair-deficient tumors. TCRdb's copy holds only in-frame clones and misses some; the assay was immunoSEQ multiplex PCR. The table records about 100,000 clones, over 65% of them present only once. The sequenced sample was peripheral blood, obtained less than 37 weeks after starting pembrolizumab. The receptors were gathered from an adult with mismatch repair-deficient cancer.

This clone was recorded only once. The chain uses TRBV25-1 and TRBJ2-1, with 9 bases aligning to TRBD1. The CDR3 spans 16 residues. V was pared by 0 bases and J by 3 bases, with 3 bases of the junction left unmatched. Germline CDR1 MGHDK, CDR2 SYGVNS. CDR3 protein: CASSEYTGGIYNEQFF. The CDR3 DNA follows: TGTGCCAGCAGTGAATATACAGGGGGCATCTACAATGAGCAGTTCTTC.

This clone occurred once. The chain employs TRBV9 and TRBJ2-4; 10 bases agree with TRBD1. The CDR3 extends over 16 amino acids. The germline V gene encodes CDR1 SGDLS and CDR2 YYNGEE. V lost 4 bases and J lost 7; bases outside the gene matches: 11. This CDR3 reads CASSSRTGGIGNIQYF. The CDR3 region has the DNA TGTGCCAGCAGCAGCCGGACAGGGGGAATTGGGAACATTCAGTACTTC.

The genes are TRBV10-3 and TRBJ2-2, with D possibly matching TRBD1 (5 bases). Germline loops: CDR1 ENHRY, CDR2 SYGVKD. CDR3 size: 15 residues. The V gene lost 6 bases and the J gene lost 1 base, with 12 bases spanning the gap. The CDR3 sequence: CAIRGWGENTGELFF. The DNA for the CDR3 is TGTGCCATCAGGGGGTGGGGCGAGAACACCGGGGAGCTGTTTTTT.

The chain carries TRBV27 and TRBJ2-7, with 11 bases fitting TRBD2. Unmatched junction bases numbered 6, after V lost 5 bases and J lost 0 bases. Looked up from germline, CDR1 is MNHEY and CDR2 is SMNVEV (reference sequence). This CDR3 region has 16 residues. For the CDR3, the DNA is TGTGCCAGCAGTCCGCTAGCGGGAGGCCTCTCCTACGAGCAGTACTTC. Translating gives CASSPLAGGLSYEQYF.

The CDR3 DNA reads TGTGCCAGCAGCCCGATCCGGGACGGGGGATTAACCCAGTACTTC. As protein: CASSPIRDGGLTQYF. V gene TRBV6-6 combines with J gene TRBJ2-5; D is perhaps TRBD2 (6 bases). This CDR3 contains 15 residues. V was pared by 6 bases and J by 8 bases, with 22 bases between. The V gene's germline CDR1 is MNHNY and CDR2 SVGAGI (reference sequence).

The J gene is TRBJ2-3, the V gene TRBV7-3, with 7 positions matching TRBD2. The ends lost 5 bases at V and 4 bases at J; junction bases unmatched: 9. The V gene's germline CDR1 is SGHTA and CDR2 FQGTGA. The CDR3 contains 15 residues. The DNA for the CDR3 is TGTGCCAGCAGCCCCCCTCCGGGGAGGGCAGATACGCAGTATTTT. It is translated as CASSPPPGRADTQYF.

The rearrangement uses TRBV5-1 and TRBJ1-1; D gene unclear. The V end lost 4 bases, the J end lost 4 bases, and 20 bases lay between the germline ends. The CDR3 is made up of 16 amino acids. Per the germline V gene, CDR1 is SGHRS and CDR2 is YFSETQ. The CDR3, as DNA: TGCGCCAGCAGCCGTGGGGAAGGAAGCTTGAGCACTGAAGCTTTCTTT. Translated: CASSRGEGSLSTEAFF.

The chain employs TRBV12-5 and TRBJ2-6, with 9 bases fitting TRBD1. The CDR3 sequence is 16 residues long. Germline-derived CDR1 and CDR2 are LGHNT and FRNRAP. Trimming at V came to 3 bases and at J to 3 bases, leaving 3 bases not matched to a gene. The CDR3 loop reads CASGFLGQGGANVLTF. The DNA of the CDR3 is TGTGCTAGTGGTTTTTTGGGACAGGGTGGGGCCAACGTCCTGACTTTC.

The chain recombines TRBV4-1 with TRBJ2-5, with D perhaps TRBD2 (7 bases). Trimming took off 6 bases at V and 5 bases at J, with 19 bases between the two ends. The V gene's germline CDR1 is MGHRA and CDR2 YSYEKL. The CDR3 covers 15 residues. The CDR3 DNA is TGCGCCAGCAGGCGAAGCGGGGAGGGGGGGGAGACCCAGTACTTC. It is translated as CASRRSGEGGETQYF.

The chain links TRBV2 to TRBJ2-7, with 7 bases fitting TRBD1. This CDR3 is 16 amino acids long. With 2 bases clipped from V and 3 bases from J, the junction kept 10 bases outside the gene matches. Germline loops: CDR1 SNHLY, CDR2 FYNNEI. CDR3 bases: TGTGCCAGCAGTGAATACGGGGCAGGGGGTTTCTACGAGCAGTACTTC. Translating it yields CASSEYGAGGFYEQYF. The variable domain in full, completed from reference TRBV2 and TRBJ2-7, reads EPEVTQTPSHQVTQMGQEVILRCVPISNHLYFYWYRQILGQKVEFLVSFYNNEISEKSEIFDDQFSVERPDGSNFTLKIRSTKLEDSAMYFCASSEYGAGGFYEQYFGPGTRLTVT.

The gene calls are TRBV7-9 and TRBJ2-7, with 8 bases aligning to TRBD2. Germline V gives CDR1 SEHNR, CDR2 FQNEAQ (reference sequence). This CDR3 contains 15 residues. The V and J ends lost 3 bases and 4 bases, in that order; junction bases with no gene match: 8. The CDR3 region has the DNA TGTGCCAGCAGCTTGACCGGGACTAGGGGTTACGAGCAGTACTTC. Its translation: CASSLTGTRGYEQYF. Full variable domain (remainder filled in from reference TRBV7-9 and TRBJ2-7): DTGVSQNPRHKITKRGQNVTFRCDPISEHNRLYWYRQTLGQGPEFLTYFQNEAQLEKSRLLSDRFSAERPKGSFSTLEIQRTEQGDSAMYLCASSLTGTRGYEQYFGPGTRLTVT.

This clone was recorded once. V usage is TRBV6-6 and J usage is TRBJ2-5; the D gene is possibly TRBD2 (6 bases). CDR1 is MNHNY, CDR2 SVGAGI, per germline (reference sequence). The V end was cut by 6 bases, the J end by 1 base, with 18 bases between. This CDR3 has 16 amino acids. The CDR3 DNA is TGTGCCAGCAGCATTAGTGGGATAGCGGCCCAAGAGACCCAGTACTTC. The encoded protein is CASSISGIAAQETQYF.

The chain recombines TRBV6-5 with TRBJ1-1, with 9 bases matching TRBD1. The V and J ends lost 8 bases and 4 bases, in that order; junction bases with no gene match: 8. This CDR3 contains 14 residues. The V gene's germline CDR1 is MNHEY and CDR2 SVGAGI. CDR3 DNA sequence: TGTGCCAGCTTCCTGGACAGGGGCTCCACTGAAGCTTTCTTT. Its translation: CASFLDRGSTEAFF.

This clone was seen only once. The CDR3 here is CASSDRPGEGKAFF. For the CDR3, the DNA is TGTGCCAGCAGTGACCGCCCGGGGGAAGGGAAAGCTTTCTTT. The chain carries TRBV6-4 and TRBJ1-1, with D possibly being TRBD1 (5 bases). Germline assignment: CDR1 MRHNA and CDR2 SNTAGT. The CDR3 sequence is 14 residues long. Trimming took 2 bases from V and 9 from J, leaving 16 bases between them.

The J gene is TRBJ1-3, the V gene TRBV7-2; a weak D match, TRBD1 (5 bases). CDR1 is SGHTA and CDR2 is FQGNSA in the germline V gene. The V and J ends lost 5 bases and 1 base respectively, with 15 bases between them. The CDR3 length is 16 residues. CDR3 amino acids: CASSRFIGVSGNTIYF. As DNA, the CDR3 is TGTGCCAGCAGCCGCTTTATAGGGGTTTCTGGAAACACCATATATTTT. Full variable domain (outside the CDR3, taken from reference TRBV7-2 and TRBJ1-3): GAGVSQSPSNKVTEKGKDVELRCDPISGHTALYWYRQSLGQGLEFLIYFQGNSAPDKSGLPSDRFSAERTGGSVSTLTIQRTQQEDSAVYLCASSRFIGVSGNTIYFGEGSWLTVV.

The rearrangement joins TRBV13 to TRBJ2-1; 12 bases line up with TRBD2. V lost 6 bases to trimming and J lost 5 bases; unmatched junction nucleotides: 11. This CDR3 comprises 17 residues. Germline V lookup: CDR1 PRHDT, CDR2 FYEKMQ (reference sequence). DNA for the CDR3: TGTGCCAGCAGAATGGCTAGCGGGAGGGCCTCGGACAATGAGCAGTTCTTC. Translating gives CASRMASGRASDNEQFF.

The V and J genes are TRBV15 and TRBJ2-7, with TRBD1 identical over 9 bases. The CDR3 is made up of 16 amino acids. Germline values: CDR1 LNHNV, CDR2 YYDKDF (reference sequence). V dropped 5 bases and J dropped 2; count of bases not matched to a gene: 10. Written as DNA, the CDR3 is TGTGCCACCAGCCTATTATTGGGACAGGGCACCTACGAGCAGTACTTC. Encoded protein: CATSLLLGQGTYEQYF. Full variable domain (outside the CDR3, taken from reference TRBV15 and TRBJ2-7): DAMVIQNPRYQVTQFGKPVTLSCSQTLNHNVMYWYQQKSSQAPKLLFHYYDKDFNNEADTPDNFQSRRPNTSFCFLDIRSPGLGDTAMYLCATSLLLGQGTYEQYFGPGTRLTVT.

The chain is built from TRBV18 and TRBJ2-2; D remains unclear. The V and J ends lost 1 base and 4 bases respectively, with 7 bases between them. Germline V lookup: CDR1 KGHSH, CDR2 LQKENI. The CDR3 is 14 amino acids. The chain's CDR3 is CASSPQGSTGELFF. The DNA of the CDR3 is TGTGCCAGCTCACCACAGGGATCCACCGGGGAGCTGTTTTTT.

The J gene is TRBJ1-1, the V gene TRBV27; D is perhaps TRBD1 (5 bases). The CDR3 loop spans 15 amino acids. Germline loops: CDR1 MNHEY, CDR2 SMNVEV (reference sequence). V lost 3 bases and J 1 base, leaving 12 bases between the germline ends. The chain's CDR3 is CASSLGGVSNTEAFF. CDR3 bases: TGTGCCAGCAGTTTGGGGGGGGTGTCGAACACTGAAGCTTTCTTT.

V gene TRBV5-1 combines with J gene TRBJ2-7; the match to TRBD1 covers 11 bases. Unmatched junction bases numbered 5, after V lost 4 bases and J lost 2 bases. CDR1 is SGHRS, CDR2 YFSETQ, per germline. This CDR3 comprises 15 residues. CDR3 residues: CASSPGTGGPYEQYF. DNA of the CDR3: TGCGCCAGCAGCCCAGGGACAGGGGGACCCTACGAGCAGTACTTC.

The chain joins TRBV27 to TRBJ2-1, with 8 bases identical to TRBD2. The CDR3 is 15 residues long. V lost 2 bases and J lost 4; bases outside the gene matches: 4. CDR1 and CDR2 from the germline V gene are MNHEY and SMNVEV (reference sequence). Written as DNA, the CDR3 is TGTGCCAGCAGTTTAACGGGAGGGAGGTACAATGAGCAGTTCTTC. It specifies CASSLTGGRYNEQFF.

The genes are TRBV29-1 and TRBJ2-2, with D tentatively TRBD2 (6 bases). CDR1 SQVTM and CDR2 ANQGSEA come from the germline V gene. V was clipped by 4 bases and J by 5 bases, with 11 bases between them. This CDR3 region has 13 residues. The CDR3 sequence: CSVGRAGTGELFF. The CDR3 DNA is TGCAGCGTTGGTCGAGCGGGTACCGGGGAGCTGTTTTTT.

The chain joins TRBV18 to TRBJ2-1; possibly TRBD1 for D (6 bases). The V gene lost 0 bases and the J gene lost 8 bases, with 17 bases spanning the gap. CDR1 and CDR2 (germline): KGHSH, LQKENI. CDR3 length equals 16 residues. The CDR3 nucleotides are TGTGCCAGCTCACCACCGAGCCGGACAGTTTACGATGAGCAGTTCTTC. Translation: CASSPPSRTVYDEQFF.